This T cell receptor beta chain was identified in a study of cytomegalovirus exposure and HLA in healthy donors. Study-wide context: Unique TCRs from HLA-typed donors, 65 million to 85 million of them, were held in an early data release. Findings and caveats of the study: A few chains tied to CMV proved CMV antigen-specific in vitro.

This clone was counted ten times or more. The antigen remains unidentified. With 60 Vbeta and 13 Jbeta primers, the PCR was carried out. Sequenced by immunoSEQ multiplex PCR; TCRdb stores in-frame clones only, minus some. Altogether 120,000 or so clones are present, over 15% being singletons, with the ten largest covering less than 3.5%. The specimen was PBMCs. This receptor was taken from a female donor in good health and CMV-seropositive.

CDR3 DNA: TGTGCCATCAGTGGGGGAGAGATTAATGAAAAACTGTTTTTT. The encoded protein is CAISGGEINEKLFF. The chain joins TRBV10-3 to TRBJ1-4; D gene uncertain. The germline V gene has CDR1 ENHRY and CDR2 SYGVKD. The CDR3 has 14 residues. Trimming took 4 bases from V and 4 from J, leaving 10 bases between them.